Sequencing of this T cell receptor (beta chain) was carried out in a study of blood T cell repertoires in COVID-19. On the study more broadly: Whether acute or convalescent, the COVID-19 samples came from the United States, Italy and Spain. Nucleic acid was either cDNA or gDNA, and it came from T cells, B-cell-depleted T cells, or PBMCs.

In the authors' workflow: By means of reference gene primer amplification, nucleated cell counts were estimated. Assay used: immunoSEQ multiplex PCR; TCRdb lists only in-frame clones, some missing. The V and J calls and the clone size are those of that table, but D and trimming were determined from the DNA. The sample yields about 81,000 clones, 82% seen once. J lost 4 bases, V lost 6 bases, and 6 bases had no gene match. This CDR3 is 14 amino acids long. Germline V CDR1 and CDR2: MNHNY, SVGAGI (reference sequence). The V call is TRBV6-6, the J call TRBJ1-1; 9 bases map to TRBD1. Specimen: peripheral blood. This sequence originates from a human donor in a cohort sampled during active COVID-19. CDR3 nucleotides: TGTGCCAGCAGGGCCGGGACAGGGACCACTGAAGCTTTCTTT. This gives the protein CASRAGTGTTEAFF.